The 21 T cell receptor beta chains given below trace back to one sample, sequenced in a study of naive and memory T cell subsets. A UMI-containing oligonucleotide was joined by 3' ligation to the TCR cDNA template. Ligated cDNA underwent four rounds of PCR with nested alpha and beta constant region primers and SP2. TCRdb fed the 5' RACE reads into MiXCR, producing one record per CDR3 protein. This sample has around 56,000 distinct CDR3 sequences; 6% to 8.5% occur once, and the top ten carry nearly 10%. These receptors originate from a female donor in good health.

Points on this clonotype: Just one base apart from a much larger clone, this may be a read error. The chain joins TRBV29-1 to TRBJ2-1; 10 nucleotides line up with TRBD1. Germline CDR1 reads SQVTM; CDR2 reads ANQGSEA. The CDR3 runs 16 residues. The ends lost 7 bases at V and 6 bases at J; junction bases unmatched: 15. In DNA form, the CDR3 reads TGCAGCGCCCCTAGGAGCTTAGGACAGGGGGGCAATGAGCAGTTCTTC. Residues: CSAPRSLGQGGNEQFF.

The genes are TRBV10-3 and TRBJ2-5; no firm D call. Germline V lookup: CDR1 ENHRY, CDR2 SYGVKD. The germline V and J ends were trimmed by 8 bases and 4 bases, with 11 bases remaining between them. CDR3 length: 12 residues. The DNA of the CDR3 is TGTGCCATCGGGCCCCAGCTAGAGACCCAGTACTTC. The encoded protein is CAIGPQLETQYF.

This clonotype was seen ten or more times. J is TRBJ1-1 and V is TRBV4-1; possible D gene TRBD1, 5 bases. With 0 bases removed from V and 0 bases from J, the gap between germline ends came to 11 bases. CDR1 is MGHRA and CDR2 is YSYEKL in the germline V gene. CDR3 length: 16 residues. The CDR3 region is CASSQDRVLMNTEAFF. DNA of the CDR3: TGCGCCAGCAGCCAAGACAGGGTGCTGATGAACACTGAAGCTTTCTTT.

This clonotype occurred many times. The V call is TRBV4-3, the J call TRBJ1-2; 7 nucleotides agree with TRBD1. Germline loops: CDR1 LGHNA, CDR2 YSLEER. The CDR3 loop spans 15 amino acids. J was trimmed by 4 bases and V by 0 bases; bases with no gene match: 5. For the CDR3, the DNA is TGCGCCAGCAGCCAAGATTGGAACAGGGGCTATGGCTACACCTTC. Translation gives CASSQDWNRGYGYTF.

This clonotype was detected ten times or more. This sequence joins TRBV5-1 and TRBJ2-5; no definite D call. CDR1 SGHRS and CDR2 YFSETQ come from the germline V gene. CDR3 length: 14 residues. V lost 0 bases and J lost 2, with 8 bases in between. CDR3 sequence: CASSLGPRQETQYF. The CDR3 nucleotides are TGCGCCAGCAGCTTGGGCCCTAGACAAGAGACCCAGTACTTC.

This clonotype was detected many times. This sequence joins TRBV5-1 and TRBJ2-7; the match to TRBD1 covers 7 bases. The CDR3 consists of 14 residues. Trimming took 3 bases from V and 3 from J; bases not matched to a gene: 6. Germline CDR1 is SGHRS and CDR2 is YFSETQ. CDR3 region: CASSSGQASYEQYF. CDR3 in DNA: TGCGCCAGCAGCTCTGGACAGGCTAGCTACGAGCAGTACTTC.

The V call is TRBV27, the J call TRBJ1-1; a weak D match, TRBD1 (6 bases). Trimming cost V 4 bases and J 1 base, with 13 bases left between them. The CDR3 totals 15 residues. CDR1 is MNHEY, CDR2 SMNVEV, per germline (reference sequence). The DNA for the CDR3 is TGTGCCAGCAGTTATGCGGGGGCCAGGAACACTGAAGCTTTCTTT. The encoded protein is CASSYAGARNTEAFF.

This clonotype was counted between two and nine times. J is TRBJ1-1 and V is TRBV19, with TRBD1 identical over 7 bases. CDR3 length: 13 residues. V lost 8 bases and J lost 7; bases outside the gene matches: 10. Germline assignment: CDR1 LNHDA and CDR2 SQIVND (reference sequence). CDR3 coding DNA: TGTGCCAGTTCCGGACAGGTCGCCATTGAAGCTTTCTTT. This encodes CASSGQVAIEAFF.

This clonotype was counted many times. This chain uses TRBV5-1 with TRBJ2-5, with 11 bases that match TRBD2. The germline gives CDR1 SGHRS, CDR2 YFSETQ. J gave up 1 base and V 3 bases, and 8 bases lay outside the gene matches. CDR3 length: 17 residues. The CDR3 coding sequence is TGCGCCAGCAGCTGGGCGGGACTAGCGGATCCCCAAGAGACCCAGTACTTC. Its translation: CASSWAGLADPQETQYF.

The chain links TRBV4-3 to TRBJ2-2; possibly TRBD1 or TRBD2 for D (6 bases each). Looked up from germline, CDR1 is LGHNA and CDR2 is YSLEER. Trimming pared 0 bases from V and 4 bases from J, leaving 15 bases between. This CDR3 is built from 17 residues. The CDR3 sequence: CASSQDRLGTTTGELFF. The CDR3 DNA sequence: TGCGCCAGCAGCCAAGATCGACTAGGGACAACCACCGGGGAGCTGTTTTTT.

This clonotype was counted ten times or more. The chain combines TRBV7-9 with TRBJ1-6; D is ambiguous. From germline, CDR1 is SEHNR and CDR2 FQNEAQ (reference sequence). CDR3 length: 12 amino acids. Trimming took 5 bases from V and 7 from J, leaving 6 bases between them. In DNA, the CDR3 is TGTGCCAGCAGCCGAGAGAATTCACCCCTCCACTTT. Protein: CASSRENSPLHF.

The J gene is TRBJ2-7, the V gene TRBV10-3, with D perhaps matching TRBD1 or TRBD2 (5 bases each). Germline V CDR1 and CDR2: ENHRY, SYGVKD. V shed 10 bases and J shed 1 base, with 17 bases lying between them. The CDR3 runs to 14 residues. CDR3 region: CATGRGTRSYEQYF. In DNA, the CDR3 is TGTGCCACGGGACGGGGTACTCGTTCCTACGAGCAGTACTTC.

This rearrangement joins TRBV29-1 to TRBJ2-3, with TRBD2 matching 7 bases. The germline V gene encodes CDR1 SQVTM and CDR2 ANQGSEA. This CDR3 comprises 12 residues. V shed 5 bases, J shed 6 bases, and the junction held 5 bases outside the gene matches. Here the CDR3 DNA reads TGCAGCGTTCAGGCGGGGGTGGATACGCAGTATTTT. Translating gives CSVQAGVDTQYF.

The sample holds many counts of this clonotype. CDR3 bases: TGTGCCAGCAGCTTACAGGGGGGGACTGAAGCTTTCTTT. This translates into CASSLQGGTEAFF. The rearrangement uses TRBV7-9 and TRBJ1-1; 7 bases are shared with TRBD1. Germline loops: CDR1 SEHNR, CDR2 FQNEAQ (reference sequence). CDR3 length equals 13 residues. V lost 2 bases, J lost 5 bases, and 2 bases stayed unmatched.

The J gene is TRBJ2-7, the V gene TRBV7-9; 9 positions match TRBD2. The CDR3 is 14 residues long. Germline loops: CDR1 SEHNR, CDR2 FQNEAQ (reference sequence). V dropped 6 bases and J dropped 0; count of bases not matched to a gene: 3. The DNA of the CDR3 is TGTGCCAGCAGTCCTAGCGGGGTCTCCTACGAGCAGTACTTC. It translates to CASSPSGVSYEQYF.

The chain carries TRBV4-3 and TRBJ2-1, with D tentatively TRBD1 (6 bases). The CDR3 loop spans 15 amino acids. Germline-derived CDR1 and CDR2 are LGHNA and YSLEER. Trimming pared 0 bases from V and 7 bases from J, leaving 13 bases between. The CDR3 protein is CASSQDITGMNEQFF. DNA of the CDR3: TGCGCCAGCAGCCAAGATATAACAGGGATGAATGAGCAGTTCTTC.

This clonotype appeared a few times. The chain recombines TRBV7-2 with TRBJ2-3, with 8 nucleotides matching TRBD1. Trimming took 2 bases from V and 4 from J; bases not matched to a gene: 5. Looked up from germline, CDR1 is SGHTA and CDR2 is FQGNSA. The CDR3 consists of 15 residues. CDR3 nucleotides: TGTGCCAGCAGCTTAAGCAGGGGGCTGGCAGATACGCAGTATTTT. Translating gives CASSLSRGLADTQYF.

In this sample, this clonotype turned up many times. The V call is TRBV7-8, the J call TRBJ2-5; 9 bases are shared with TRBD2. Germline values: CDR1 SGHVS, CDR2 FQNEAQ. The CDR3 length is 15 residues. V lost 5 bases and J lost 6; bases outside the gene matches: 10. The CDR3 bases are TGTGCCAGCAGCAGGGAAGCGGGGGGCAAGAAGACCCAGTACTTC. This translates into CASSREAGGKKTQYF. Full variable domain (rest looked up from reference TRBV7-8 and TRBJ2-5): GAGVSQSPRYKVAKRGQDVALRCDPISGHVSLFWYQQALGQGPEFLTYFQNEAQLDKSGLPSDRFFAERPEGSVSTLKIQRTQQEDSAVYLCASSREAGGKKTQYFGPGTRLLVL.

With respect to this clonotype: The junction differs from germline at one of its ends, possibly a read error. V usage is TRBV5-1 and J usage is TRBJ2-5; weak D call: TRBD2 (6 bases). This CDR3 contains 14 residues. The germline V gene has CDR1 SGHRS and CDR2 YFSETQ. DNA of the CDR3: TGCGCCAGCAGCTCCCAGTCCGGGGGAGAGACCCGGTACTTC. This sequence encodes CASSSQSGGETRYF.

A few counts support this clonotype. J is TRBJ2-3 and V is TRBV18; D is unresolved. Germline-derived CDR1 and CDR2 are KGHSH and LQKENI. This CDR3 is 13 amino acids long. Trimming pared 2 bases from V and 5 bases from J, leaving 8 bases between. CDR3 nucleotides: TGTGCCAGCTCACCAAGAACGGTAGATACGCAGTATTTT. Protein product: CASSPRTVDTQYF.

This clonotype was found many times. The CDR3 DNA sequence: TGTGCCAGCAGCCGGCGACAGGGGGAGACCCAGTACTTC. Protein product: CASSRRQGETQYF. The rearrangement links TRBV7-9 to TRBJ2-5, with 8 bases fitting TRBD1. The CDR3 totals 13 residues. Trimming took 5 bases from V and 5 from J; bases not matched to a gene: 4. Germline V gene data show CDR1 as SEHNR and CDR2 as FQNEAQ (reference sequence).